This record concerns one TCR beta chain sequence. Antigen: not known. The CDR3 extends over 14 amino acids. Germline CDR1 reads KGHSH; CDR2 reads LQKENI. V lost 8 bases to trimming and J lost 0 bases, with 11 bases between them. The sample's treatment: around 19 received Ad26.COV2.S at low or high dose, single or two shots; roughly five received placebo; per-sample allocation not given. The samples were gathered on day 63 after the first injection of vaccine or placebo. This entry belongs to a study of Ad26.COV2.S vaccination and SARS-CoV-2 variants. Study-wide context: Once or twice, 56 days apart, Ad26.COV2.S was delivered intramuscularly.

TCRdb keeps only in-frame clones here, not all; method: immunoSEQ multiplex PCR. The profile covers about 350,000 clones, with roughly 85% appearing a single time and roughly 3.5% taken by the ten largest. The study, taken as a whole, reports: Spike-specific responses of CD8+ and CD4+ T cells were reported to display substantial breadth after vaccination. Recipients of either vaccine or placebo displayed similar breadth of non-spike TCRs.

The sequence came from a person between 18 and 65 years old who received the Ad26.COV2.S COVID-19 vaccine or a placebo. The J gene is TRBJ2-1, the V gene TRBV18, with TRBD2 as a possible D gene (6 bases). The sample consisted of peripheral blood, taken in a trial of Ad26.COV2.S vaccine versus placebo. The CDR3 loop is CASDGGSSYNEQFF. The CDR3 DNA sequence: TGTGCCAGCGATGGGGGGAGCTCCTACAATGAGCAGTTCTTC.